The rows below give T cell receptor beta chains drawn from one sample of a study of cytomegalovirus exposure and HLA in healthy donors. Generated by immunoSEQ multiplex PCR, the TCRdb table keeps only in-frame clones and is missing some. Of 95,000 to 110,000 clones listed, over 65% are singletons. Sequences were obtained from PBMCs. All receptors come from a middle-aged woman in good health and CMV-seropositive. CDR3s include the opening cysteine and the closing phenylalanine or tryptophan. Fields, in order: clone size, V gene, D gene, J gene, CDR3 DNA, CDR3 protein. The D gene is left open where the match is weak. Expanded clones are given a class, and other clones once, few, many or no size at all.

abundance: -
v_gene: TRBV7-3
d_gene: TRBD1
j_gene: TRBJ1-1
CDR3nt: TGTGCCAGCAGCCCACAGGGGCTGAGCACTGAAGCTTTCTTT
CDR3aa: CASSPQGLSTEAFF

abundance: -
v_gene: TRBV6-5
d_gene: TRBD2
j_gene: TRBJ2-2
CDR3nt: TGTGCCAGCAGATTAAGCGGGGGGGGGAGCGGGGAGCTGTTTTTT
CDR3aa: CASRLSGGGSGELFF

abundance: -
v_gene: TRBV9
d_gene: -
j_gene: TRBJ1-6
CDR3nt: TGTGCCAGCAGCGTAGAACCGGGGTATTCTTCACCCCTCCACTTT
CDR3aa: CASSVEPGYSSPLHF

abundance: -
v_gene: TRBV6-1
d_gene: TRBD2
j_gene: TRBJ2-3
CDR3nt: TGTGCCAGCAGTGCGCGCGGGGGGGCAACAGATACGCAGTATTTT
CDR3aa: CASSARGGATDTQYF

abundance: -
v_gene: TRBV7-2
d_gene: -
j_gene: TRBJ2-2
CDR3nt: TGTGCCAGCAGCCCGGTGGGACACAGGGACACCGGGGAGCTGTTTTTT
CDR3aa: CASSPVGHRDTGELFF

abundance: few
v_gene: TRBV4-1
d_gene: TRBD1
j_gene: TRBJ1-2
CDR3nt: TGCGCCAGCAGCCAGAACCCGACAGGGCCCAACTATGGCTACACCTTC
CDR3aa: CASSQNPTGPNYGYTF

abundance: -
v_gene: TRBV29-1
d_gene: -
j_gene: TRBJ1-1
CDR3nt: TGCAGCGTGGAAGGGGCGCGGGGGACTGAAGCTTTCTTT
CDR3aa: CSVEGARGTEAFF

abundance: -
v_gene: TRBV4-3
d_gene: -
j_gene: TRBJ1-2
CDR3nt: TGCGCCAGCAGCCGGGATCAGGGAAAGGTCTATGGCTACACCTTC
CDR3aa: CASSRDQGKVYGYTF

abundance: -
v_gene: TRBV5-1
d_gene: -
j_gene: TRBJ2-7
CDR3nt: TGCGCCAGCAGCCCACAGTCAACCTCCTACGAGCAGTACTTC
CDR3aa: CASSPQSTSYEQYF

abundance: -
v_gene: TRBV18
d_gene: TRBD1
j_gene: TRBJ2-2
CDR3nt: TGTGCCAGCTCACCGGGACAGGGGATACCGGGGGAGCTGTTTTTT
CDR3aa: CASSPGQGIPGELFF

abundance: -
v_gene: TRBV5-1
d_gene: TRBD1
j_gene: TRBJ2-7
CDR3nt: TGCGCCAGCAGCCCCACGGGACAGACCTACGAGCAGTACTTC
CDR3aa: CASSPTGQTYEQYF

abundance: -
v_gene: TRBV10-3
d_gene: TRBD2
j_gene: TRBJ2-1
CDR3nt: TGTGCCATCAGCGGACTAGCGGAGTACAATGAGCAGTTCTTC
CDR3aa: CAISGLAEYNEQFF

abundance: -
v_gene: TRBV6-5
d_gene: TRBD2
j_gene: TRBJ2-2
CDR3nt: TGTGCCAGCAGTTTAGCGGGGCGGAACACCGGGGAGCTGTTTTTT
CDR3aa: CASSLAGRNTGELFF

abundance: -
v_gene: TRBV2
d_gene: TRBD1
j_gene: TRBJ1-3
CDR3nt: TGTGCCAGCAGGAGACAGGGGGGATCTGGAAACACCATATATTTT
CDR3aa: CASRRQGGSGNTIYF

abundance: -
v_gene: TRBV4-1
d_gene: TRBD1
j_gene: TRBJ2-1
CDR3nt: TGCGCCAGCAGCCCCCGGGGACAGGGAGGAATCGATGAGCAGTTCTTC
CDR3aa: CASSPRGQGGIDEQFF

abundance: few
v_gene: TRBV6-1
d_gene: -
j_gene: TRBJ2-6
CDR3nt: TGTGCCAGCCTAATGGAGGGGGCCAACGTCCTGACTTTC
CDR3aa: CASLMEGANVLTF

abundance: -
v_gene: TRBV4-2
d_gene: -
j_gene: TRBJ1-2
CDR3nt: TGTGCCAGCAGCCAAGATCAAACAGGGATCTATGGCTACACCTTC
CDR3aa: CASSQDQTGIYGYTF

abundance: -
v_gene: TRBV27
d_gene: -
j_gene: TRBJ2-2
CDR3nt: TGTGCCAGCAGTTTAGTTGCCCCCGGGTTGGCCGGGGAGCTGTTTTTT
CDR3aa: CASSLVAPGLAGELFF

abundance: -
v_gene: TRBV30
d_gene: TRBD1
j_gene: TRBJ1-4
CDR3nt: TGTGCCTGGAGTCTGGGGACAGGGTACGAAAAACTGTTTTTT
CDR3aa: CAWSLGTGYEKLFF

abundance: once
v_gene: TRBV27
d_gene: -
j_gene: TRBJ2-5
CDR3nt: TGTGCCAGCAGCCCCGGTCGCGGGTGGGAGACCCAGTACTTC
CDR3aa: CASSPGRGWETQYF

abundance: once
v_gene: TRBV4-2
d_gene: -
j_gene: TRBJ1-6
CDR3nt: TGTGCCAGCAGCCAAGGGAGAGGTTATAATTCACCCCTCCACTTT
CDR3aa: CASSQGRGYNSPLHF

abundance: -
v_gene: TRBV6-1
d_gene: -
j_gene: TRBJ1-5
CDR3nt: TGTGCCAGCAGTGAAGCAGGGGGTGGCAATCAGCCCCAGCATTTT
CDR3aa: CASSEAGGGNQPQHF

abundance: -
v_gene: TRBV11-2
d_gene: TRBD1
j_gene: TRBJ2-7
CDR3nt: TGTGCCAGCAGCTTAGGGTACAGGGGCGAGCAGTACTTC
CDR3aa: CASSLGYRGEQYF

abundance: -
v_gene: TRBV2
d_gene: TRBD1
j_gene: TRBJ1-2
CDR3nt: TGTGCCTACACGCGACAGGGGATGAATGACTATGGCTACACCTTC
CDR3aa: CAYTRQGMNDYGYTF

abundance: once
v_gene: TRBV19
d_gene: TRBD1
j_gene: TRBJ1-1
CDR3nt: TGTGCCAGTAGTCCCTGGACAGGGCGGGGGAACACTGAAGCTTTCTTT
CDR3aa: CASSPWTGRGNTEAFF

abundance: -
v_gene: TRBV2
d_gene: TRBD1
j_gene: TRBJ2-3
CDR3nt: TGTGCCAGCAGTGAAGGGCAGGGGGCGGGTACGCAGTATTTT
CDR3aa: CASSEGQGAGTQYF